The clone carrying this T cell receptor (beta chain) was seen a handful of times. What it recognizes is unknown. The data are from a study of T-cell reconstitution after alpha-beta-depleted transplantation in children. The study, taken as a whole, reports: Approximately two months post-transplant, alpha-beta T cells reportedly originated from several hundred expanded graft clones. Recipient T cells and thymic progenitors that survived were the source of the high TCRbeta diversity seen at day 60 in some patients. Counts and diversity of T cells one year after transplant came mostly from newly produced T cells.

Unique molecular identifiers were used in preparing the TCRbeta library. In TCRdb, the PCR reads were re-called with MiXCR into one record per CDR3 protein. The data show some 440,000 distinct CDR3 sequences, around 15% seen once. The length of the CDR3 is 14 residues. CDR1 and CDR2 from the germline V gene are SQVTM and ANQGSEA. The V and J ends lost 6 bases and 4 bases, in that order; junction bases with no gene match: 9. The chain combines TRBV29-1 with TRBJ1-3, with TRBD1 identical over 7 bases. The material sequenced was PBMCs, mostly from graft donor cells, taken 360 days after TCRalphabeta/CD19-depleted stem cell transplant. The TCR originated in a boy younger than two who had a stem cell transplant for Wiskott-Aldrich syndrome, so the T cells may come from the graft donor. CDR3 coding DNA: TGCAGCGTCATTGGGACAGCCGTCGGAAACACCATATATTTT. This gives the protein CSVIGTAVGNTIYF.